This T cell receptor (beta chain) was observed in a study of T cell changes during pregnancy in multiple sclerosis. The J segment lost 4 bases and the V segment lost 0 bases, leaving 5 bases of the junction unmatched. Germline values: CDR1 MGHRA, CDR2 YSYEKL. The CDR3 is 15 residues long. Method: immunoSEQ multiplex PCR; TCRdb's copy keeps in-frame clones and lacks some. The sample records about 30,000 clones, roughly nine tenths being singletons. Only a few counts were recorded for this clone. Sequencing used CD8+ T cells from peripheral blood mononuclear cells, obtained in the second trimester of pregnancy. The chain uses TRBV4-1 and TRBJ1-1; 7 bases fit TRBD1. The source of this sequence is a female donor with multiple sclerosis, enrolled in a pregnancy study. CDR3 bases: TGCGCCAGCAGCCAAGAGCCAGGGGGTTCCACTGAAGCTTTCTTT. Protein: CASSQEPGGSTEAFF.